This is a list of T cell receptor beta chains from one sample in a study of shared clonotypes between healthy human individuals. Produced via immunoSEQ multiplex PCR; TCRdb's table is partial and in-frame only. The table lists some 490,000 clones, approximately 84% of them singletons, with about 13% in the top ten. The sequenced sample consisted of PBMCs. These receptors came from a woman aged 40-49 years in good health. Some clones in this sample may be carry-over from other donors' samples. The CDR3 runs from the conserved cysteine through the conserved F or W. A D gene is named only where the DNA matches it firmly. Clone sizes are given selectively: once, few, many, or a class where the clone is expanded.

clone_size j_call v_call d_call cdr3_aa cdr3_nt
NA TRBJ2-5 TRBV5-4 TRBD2 CASSSGRGVIETQYF TGTGCCAGCAGCTCCGGACGGGGGGTCATCGAGACCCAGTACTTC
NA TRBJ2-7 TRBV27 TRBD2 CASSFRLAGVSSEQYF TGTGCCAGCAGCTTCAGACTAGCGGGAGTAAGTTCCGAGCAGTACTTC
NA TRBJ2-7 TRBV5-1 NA CASSLAGSGAYEQYF TGCGCCAGCAGCTTGGCCGGCTCAGGGGCCTACGAGCAGTACTTC
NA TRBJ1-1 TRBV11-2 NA CASSFRDGNTEAFF TGTGCCAGCAGCTTCAGGGACGGGAACACTGAAGCTTTCTTT
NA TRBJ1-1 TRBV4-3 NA CASSQDLTWGTEAFF TGCGCCAGCAGCCAAGACCTCACTTGGGGCACTGAAGCTTTCTTT
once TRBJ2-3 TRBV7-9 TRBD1 CASSPGTGATDTQYF TGTGCCAGCAGCCCCGGGACAGGGGCGACAGATACGCAGTATTTT
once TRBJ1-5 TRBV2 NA CASKGLGSHLYQPQHF TGTGCCAGCAAGGGACTTGGAAGTCATCTCTATCAGCCCCAGCATTTT
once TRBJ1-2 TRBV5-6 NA CASSLGRSAYGYTF TGTGCCAGCAGCTTGGGTCGCAGCGCCTATGGCTACACCTTC
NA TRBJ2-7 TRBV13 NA CASSLGGGFTYEQYF TGTGCCAGCAGCTTAGGGGGCGGGTTTACCTACGAGCAGTACTTC
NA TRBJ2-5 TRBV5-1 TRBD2 CASSLVPLTSGRAQETQYF TGCGCCAGCAGCTTGGTCCCGCTTACTAGCGGGAGGGCCCAAGAGACCCAGTACTTC
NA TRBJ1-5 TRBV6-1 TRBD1 CASSGGQGAQRPNQPQHF TGTGCCAGCAGTGGGGGACAGGGGGCTCAAAGGCCAAATCAGCCCCAGCATTTT
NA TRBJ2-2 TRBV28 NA CASSAYRNTGELFF TGTGCCAGCAGTGCGTACAGGAACACCGGGGAGCTGTTTTTT
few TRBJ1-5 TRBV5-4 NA CASSLDGGNQPQHF TGTGCCAGCAGCTTGGACGGGGGCAATCAGCCCCAGCATTTT
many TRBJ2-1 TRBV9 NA CASSGRRPGSYNEQFF TGTGCCAGCAGCGGTCGACGACCGGGCTCCTACAATGAGCAGTTCTTC
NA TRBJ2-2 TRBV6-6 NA CASTYREAGELFF TGTGCCAGCACGTATAGGGAGGCCGGGGAGCTGTTTTTT
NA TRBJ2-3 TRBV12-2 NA CASRLRTDRWGTQYF TGTGCAAGTCGCCTCCGGACGGACCGTTGGGGTACGCAGTATTTT